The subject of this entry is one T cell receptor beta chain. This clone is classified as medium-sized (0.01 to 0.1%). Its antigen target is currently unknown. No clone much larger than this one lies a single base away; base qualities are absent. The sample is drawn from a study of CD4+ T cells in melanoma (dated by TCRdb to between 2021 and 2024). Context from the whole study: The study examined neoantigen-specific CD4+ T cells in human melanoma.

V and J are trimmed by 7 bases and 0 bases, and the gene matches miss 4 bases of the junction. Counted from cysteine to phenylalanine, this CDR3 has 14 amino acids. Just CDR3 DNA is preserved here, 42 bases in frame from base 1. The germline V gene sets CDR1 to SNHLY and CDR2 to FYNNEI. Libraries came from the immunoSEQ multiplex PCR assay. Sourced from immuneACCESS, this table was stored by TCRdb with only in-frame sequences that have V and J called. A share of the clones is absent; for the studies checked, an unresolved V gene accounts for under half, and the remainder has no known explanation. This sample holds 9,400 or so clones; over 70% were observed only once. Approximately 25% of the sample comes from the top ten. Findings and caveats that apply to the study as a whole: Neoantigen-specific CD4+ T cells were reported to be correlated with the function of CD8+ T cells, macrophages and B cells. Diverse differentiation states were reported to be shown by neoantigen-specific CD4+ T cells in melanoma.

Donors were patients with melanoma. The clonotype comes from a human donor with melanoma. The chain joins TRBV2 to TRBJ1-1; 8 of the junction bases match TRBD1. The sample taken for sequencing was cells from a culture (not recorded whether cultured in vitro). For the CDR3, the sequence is CASNRGIMNTEAFF. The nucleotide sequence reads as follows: TGTGCCAGCAACAGGGGGATCATGAACACTGAAGCTTTCTTT.